This T cell receptor (beta chain) is drawn from a study of blood T cell repertoires in COVID-19. Background on the study: The origin of the acute and convalescent COVID-19 samples was the United States, Italy and Spain.

The CDR3 spans 17 residues. Between the trimmed V and J ends, which lost 3 bases and 3 bases, there was a span of 20 bases. Germline CDR1 and CDR2: KGHSH and LQKENI. Methods used by the authors: Cell counts per sample came from amplifying reference gene primers. Using immunoSEQ multiplex PCR, the repertoire was profiled, and TCRdb retains in-frame clones only, with some absent. D and trimming were read from the DNA, whereas the V and J calls and clone size are those reported in that table. This sample has fewer than 250,000 clones, with 70% to 90% found just once. This chain connects TRBV18 to TRBJ2-5; weak D call: TRBD2 (5 bases). What was sequenced was peripheral blood. The sequence was obtained from a man aged 35 to 55 with acute or convalescent COVID-19. CDR3 nucleotides: TGTGCCAGCTCACCCCCGGGTAGCGCGTTTAGGGAAGAGACCCAGTACTTC. It yields the protein CASSPPGSAFREETQYF.